Included here is one TCR beta chain sequence, with context. Its cognate antigen is unknown. The V gene's germline CDR1 is MGHRA and CDR2 YSYEKL. This CDR3 has 13 residues. Trimming took 1 base from V and 8 from J, leaving 11 bases between them. For the second PCR, which ran for about 6 to 12 cycles, a sample-barcoded 5' primer and a J-beta primer mix were used. TCRdb fed the 5' RACE reads into MiXCR, producing one record per CDR3 protein. This sample has about a million distinct CDR3 sequences; roughly 50% occur once, and the top ten carry about a fifth. The sample originates from a study of blood T cells in healthy people across ages. Whole-study results and caveats: Per million T cells, TCR beta diversity dropped roughly linearly as age increased.

This sequence originates from an older woman in good health. The rearrangement links TRBV4-1 to TRBJ2-5; D is possibly TRBD2 (6 bases). Sequences were obtained from blood. DNA of the CDR3: TGCGCCAGCAGCCAAGGAGCGGGCGGAACCCAGTACTTC. Its protein product is CASSQGAGGTQYF.